This T cell receptor beta chain was recorded in a study of blood T cell repertoires in COVID-19. Everyone who took part was roughly 18 to 90 years old, and they came from 24 US areas. TCRdb's table, derived via immunoSEQ multiplex PCR, lists solely in-frame clones and lacks some. The sample contains fewer than 350,000 clones, 88% of which appear only once. V gave up 0 bases and J gave up 0 bases, with 12 bases separating them. The CDR3 extends over 17 amino acids. Germline CDR1 is SNHLY and CDR2 is FYNNEI. The chain uses TRBV2 and TRBJ1-5; D is uncertain. This TCR came from a woman aged 30 to 39 who had recovered from COVID-19. The sample comprised PBMCs or T cells enriched from blood (not recorded which). CDR3 amino acids: CASSEAYTGISNQPQHF. The CDR3 DNA is TGTGCCAGCAGTGAAGCCTACACGGGGATTAGCAATCAGCCCCAGCATTTT.